These T cell receptor beta chains were read from a single sample in a study of blood T cell repertoires in COVID-19. Assay: immunoSEQ multiplex PCR; the TCRdb copy retains only in-frame clones and omits some. The sample has about 200,000 clones, 65% to 90% seen once. Sequenced: PBMCs or T cells enriched from blood (not recorded which). The source is a woman aged 60-70 years with acute COVID-19. The CDR3 runs from the conserved cysteine through the conserved F or W. D genes are given only for firm matches. Not every row has a clone size; where given, it reads once, few, many or a size class.

length,D,V,J,size,DNA,CDR3
12,.,TRBV2,TRBJ2-5,.,TGTGCCAGCACCGGACAGCAAGAGACCCAGTACTTC,CASTGQQETQYF
13,.,TRBV12-3/TRBV12-4,TRBJ1-2,.,TGTGCCAGCAGATCCGGGGGGAACTATGGCTACACCTTC,CASRSGGNYGYTF
10,.,TRBV27,TRBJ1-2,.,TGTGCCAGCAGTTTGGAGGGCTACACCTTC,CASSLEGYTF
15,TRBD2,TRBV19,TRBJ2-1,.,TGTGCCAGTAGTATAGGGGGGAGGGGTTCCAATGAGCAGTTCTTC,CASSIGGRGSNEQFF
13,.,TRBV29-1,TRBJ1-1,.,TGCAGCACCTCGGGGATCGGAGGCACTGAAGCTTTCTTT,CSTSGIGGTEAFF
14,TRBD1,TRBV28,TRBJ1-1,.,TGTGCCAGCAGTTTGGGACAGGGGAGGGGGGAAGCTTTCTTT,CASSLGQGRGEAFF
14,.,TRBV7-8,TRBJ1-3,.,TGTGCCAGCAGCTTATATACAGGGTGGGACACCATATATTTT,CASSLYTGWDTIYF
13,.,TRBV6-1,TRBJ2-5,.,TGTGCCAGCAGTGAATCTGTCCAAGAGACCCAGTACTTC,CASSESVQETQYF
18,TRBD1,TRBV6-2/TRBV6-3,TRBJ2-1,.,TGTGCCAGCAGTTACCTACTCACAGGGGACCCTTCCTACAATGAGCAGTTCTTC,CASSYLLTGDPSYNEQFF
15,TRBD1,TRBV4-3,TRBJ1-1,.,TGCGCCAGCAGCCAAGACGGGACAGGGGGCACTGAAGCTTTCTTT,CASSQDGTGGTEAFF
16,.,TRBV21-1,TRBJ1-5,.,TGTGCCAGCAGCAAAGAAAGGAACATTCTAAGGGGGCCCCAGCATTTT,CASSKERNILRGPQHF
16,.,TRBV5-4,TRBJ1-3,.,TGTGCCAGCAGCGGACGGACTAACGGGGGAGGAAACACCATATATTTT,CASSGRTNGGGNTIYF
15,.,TRBV19,TRBJ1-5,.,TGTGCCAGTAGTGGGGGGGAGGACGGACCCTTCCCCCAGCATTTT,CASSGGEDGPFPQHF
14,TRBD1,TRBV16,TRBJ1-6,.,TGTGCCAGCAGCACCTACAGGGGAAACTCACCCCTCCACTTT,CASSTYRGNSPLHF
14,.,TRBV10-3,TRBJ2-1,.,TGTGCCATCAGTGGGCAGGGGCAGTGGGATGAGCAGTTCTTC,CAISGQGQWDEQFF
16,.,TRBV6-1,TRBJ1-4,.,TGTGCCAGCGGTGACAGAAACGCCGCAACTAATGAAAAACTGTTTTTT,CASGDRNAATNEKLFF
14,.,TRBV7-9,TRBJ1-1,.,TGTGCCAGCAGCTTAGGTGGTTTCGGGACTGAAGCTTTCTTT,CASSLGGFGTEAFF
14,.,TRBV2,TRBJ2-3,.,TGTGCCAGCAGCTCCGGGACTGGGGGGGATACGCAGTATTTT,CASSSGTGGDTQYF
16,TRBD2,TRBV19,TRBJ2-1,once,TGTGCCAGTAGCCTTTGGCTAGCGGGAATGTACAATGAGCAGTTCTTC,CASSLWLAGMYNEQFF
14,.,TRBV19,TRBJ1-6,.,TGTGCCAGTAGTATAGATCGGGTGAATTCACCCCTCCACTTT,CASSIDRVNSPLHF
16,TRBD2,TRBV7-2,TRBJ2-7,few,TGTGCCAGCAGCGCCGGGACTAGCGGGAGATGGGGCGAGCAGTACTTC,CASSAGTSGRWGEQYF
15,.,TRBV7-2,TRBJ2-5,.,TGTGCCAGCAGCTTAGGAGGGCTAGGTAGGGAGACCCAGTACTTC,CASSLGGLGRETQYF
15,.,TRBV28,TRBJ1-6,.,TGTGCCAGCAGTCCTTCCTCGGGGTATAATTCACCCCTCCACTTT,CASSPSSGYNSPLHF
14,.,TRBV7-2,TRBJ2-2,.,TGTGCCAGCAGCTTGGGACTGGACACCGGGGAGCTGTTTTTT,CASSLGLDTGELFF
14,.,TRBV19,TRBJ1-3,few,TGTGCCAGTAGTTCGGGGGGCTCTGGAAACACCATATATTTT,CASSSGGSGNTIYF
14,.,TRBV7-9,TRBJ1-4,few,TGTGCCAGCAGCCCCGCGGAGGGCGACGAAAAACTGTTTTTT,CASSPAEGDEKLFF
16,.,TRBV9,TRBJ2-6,.,TGTGCCAGCAGCGTAGCTACAGGGTACGGGGCCAACGTCCTGACTTTC,CASSVATGYGANVLTF
15,TRBD2,TRBV5-4,TRBJ2-2,.,TGTGCCAGCAGCCCCGGGGGTGGCGGGGGCGGGGAGCTGTTTTTT,CASSPGGGGGGELFF
15,TRBD2,TRBV5-1,TRBJ2-7,.,TGCGCCAGCGGGGTCGGTAGCGGGCCCTCCTACGAGCAGTACTTC,CASGVGSGPSYEQYF
14,.,TRBV4-1,TRBJ1-2,.,TGCGCCAGCAGCCATGACCTCGGGTCTGGGGGCTACACCTTC,CASSHDLGSGGYTF
13,TRBD2,TRBV7-2,TRBJ2-5,.,TGTGCCAGCGGATGGGGCGGGGGAGAGACCCAGTACTTC,CASGWGGGETQYF